This TCR beta chain was obtained from a study of metastatic and nonmetastatic thyroid tumors. Study context: Repertoires from blood and tumor or nodule tissue of malignant and benign thyroid patients were compared.

TCRdb reanalyzed the PCR reads with MiXCR. The sample yields around 15,000 clones, roughly 14% seen once. Every patient was untreated before thyroid surgery. Ten or more counts support this clone. Its antigen is still unknown. The CDR3 extends over 15 amino acids. V dropped 4 bases and J dropped 4; count of bases not matched to a gene: 9. Germline values: CDR1 SGDLS, CDR2 YYNGEE. General study findings and limits: Benign nodules were reported to have significantly lower TCR beta diversity than malignant thyroid tumors, in blood and tumor.

The TCR sequence derives from a female donor with papillary thyroid cancer or a benign thyroid nodule (not recorded which). Some clones in this sample may be carry-over from other donors' samples. V usage is TRBV9 and J usage is TRBJ1-2, with 8 bases matching TRBD1. Material for sequencing was blood. CDR3 sequence (DNA): TGTGCCAGCAGCATCACAGGGGGTCGGGGCTATGGCTACACCTTC. It translates to CASSITGGRGYGYTF.